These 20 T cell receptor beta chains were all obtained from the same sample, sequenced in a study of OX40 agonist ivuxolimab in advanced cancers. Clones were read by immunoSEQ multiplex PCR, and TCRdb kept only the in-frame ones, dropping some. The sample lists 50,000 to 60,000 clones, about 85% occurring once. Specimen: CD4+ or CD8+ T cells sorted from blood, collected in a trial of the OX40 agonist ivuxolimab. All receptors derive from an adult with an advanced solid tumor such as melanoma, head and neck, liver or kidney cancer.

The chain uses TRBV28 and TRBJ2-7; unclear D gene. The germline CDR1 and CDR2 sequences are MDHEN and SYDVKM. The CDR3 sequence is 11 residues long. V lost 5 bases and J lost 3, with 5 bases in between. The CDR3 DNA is TGTGCCAGCAGTGAGGACTACGAGCAGTACTTC. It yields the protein CASSEDYEQYF.

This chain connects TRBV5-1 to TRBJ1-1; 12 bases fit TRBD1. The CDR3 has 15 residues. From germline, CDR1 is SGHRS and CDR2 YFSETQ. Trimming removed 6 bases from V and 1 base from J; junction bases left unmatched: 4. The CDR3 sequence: CASTLGQGANTEAFF. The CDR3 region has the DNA TGCGCCAGCACCCTGGGACAGGGGGCGAACACTGAAGCTTTCTTT.

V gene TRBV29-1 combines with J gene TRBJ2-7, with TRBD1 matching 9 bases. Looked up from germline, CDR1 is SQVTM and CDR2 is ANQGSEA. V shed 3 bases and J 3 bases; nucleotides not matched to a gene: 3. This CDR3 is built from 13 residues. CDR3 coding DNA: TGCAGCGTTGAGGGACAGGGCCTCTACGAGCAGTACTTC. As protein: CSVEGQGLYEQYF.

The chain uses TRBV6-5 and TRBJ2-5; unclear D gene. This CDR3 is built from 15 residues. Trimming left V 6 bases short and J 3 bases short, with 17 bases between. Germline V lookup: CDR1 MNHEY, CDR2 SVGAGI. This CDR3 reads CASRRKPWGKETQYF. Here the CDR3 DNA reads TGTGCCAGCAGACGGAAGCCCTGGGGAAAAGAGACCCAGTACTTC.

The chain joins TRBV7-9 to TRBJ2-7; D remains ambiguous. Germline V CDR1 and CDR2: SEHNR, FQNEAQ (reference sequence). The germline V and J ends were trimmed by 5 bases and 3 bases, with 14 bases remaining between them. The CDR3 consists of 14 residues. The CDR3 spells CASSLDTRIYEQYF. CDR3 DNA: TGTGCCAGCAGCCTAGATACACGTATCTACGAGCAGTACTTC.

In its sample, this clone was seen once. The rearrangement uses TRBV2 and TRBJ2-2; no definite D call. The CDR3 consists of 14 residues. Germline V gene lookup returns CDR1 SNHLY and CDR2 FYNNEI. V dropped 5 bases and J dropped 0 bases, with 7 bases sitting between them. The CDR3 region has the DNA TGTGCCAGCAGTCTAACAGCGAACACCGGGGAGCTGTTTTTT. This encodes CASSLTANTGELFF.

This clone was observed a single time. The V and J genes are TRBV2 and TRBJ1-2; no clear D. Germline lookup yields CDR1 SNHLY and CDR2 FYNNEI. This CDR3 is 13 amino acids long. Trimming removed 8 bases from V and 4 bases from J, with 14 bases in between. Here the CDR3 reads CASVEEGRYGYTF. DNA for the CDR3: TGTGCCAGCGTGGAGGAGGGCCGCTATGGCTACACCTTC.

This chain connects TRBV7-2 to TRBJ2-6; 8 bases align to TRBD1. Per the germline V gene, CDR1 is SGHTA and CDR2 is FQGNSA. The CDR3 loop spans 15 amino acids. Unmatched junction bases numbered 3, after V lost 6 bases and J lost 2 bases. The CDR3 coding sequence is TGTGCCAGCAGTCCCAGGGGGCCTGGGGCCAACGTCCTGACTTTC. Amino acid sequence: CASSPRGPGANVLTF.

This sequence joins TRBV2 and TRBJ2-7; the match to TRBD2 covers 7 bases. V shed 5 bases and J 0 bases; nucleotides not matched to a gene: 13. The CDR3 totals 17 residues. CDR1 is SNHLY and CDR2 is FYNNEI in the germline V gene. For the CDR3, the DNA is TGTGCCAGCAGTAAAAGGGGTCAAGCGGGACCCTCCTACGAGCAGTACTTC. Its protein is CASSKRGQAGPSYEQYF.

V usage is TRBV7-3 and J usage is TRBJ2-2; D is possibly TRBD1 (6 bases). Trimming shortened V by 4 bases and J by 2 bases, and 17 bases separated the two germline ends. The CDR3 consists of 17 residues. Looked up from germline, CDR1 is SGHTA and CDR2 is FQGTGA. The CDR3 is CASSYGLSQGNTGELFF. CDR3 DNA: TGTGCCAGCAGCTACGGATTATCACAGGGAAACACCGGGGAGCTGTTTTTT. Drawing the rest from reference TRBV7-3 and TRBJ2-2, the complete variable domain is GAGVSQTPSNKVTEKGKYVELRCDPISGHTALYWYRQSLGQGPEFLIYFQGTGAADDSGLPNDRFFAVRPEGSVSTLKIQRTERGDSAVYLCASSYGLSQGNTGELFFGEGSRLTVL.

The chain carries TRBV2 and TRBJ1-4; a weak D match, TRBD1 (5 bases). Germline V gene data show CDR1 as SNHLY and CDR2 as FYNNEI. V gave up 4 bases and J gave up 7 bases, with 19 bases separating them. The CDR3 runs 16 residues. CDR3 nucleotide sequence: TGTGCCAGCAGTGCCTCACCTCAGGGATTCGGTGAAAAACTGTTTTTT. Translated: CASSASPQGFGEKLFF. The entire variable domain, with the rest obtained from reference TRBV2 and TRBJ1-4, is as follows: EPEVTQTPSHQVTQMGQEVILRCVPISNHLYFYWYRQILGQKVEFLVSFYNNEISEKSEIFDDQFSVERPDGSNFTLKIRSTKLEDSAMYFCASSASPQGFGEKLFFGSGTQLSVL.

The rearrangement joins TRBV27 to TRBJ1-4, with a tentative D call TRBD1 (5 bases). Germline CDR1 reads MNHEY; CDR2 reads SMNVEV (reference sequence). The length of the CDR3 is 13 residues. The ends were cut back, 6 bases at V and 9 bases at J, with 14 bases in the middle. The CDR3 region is CASSAPTGQKLFF. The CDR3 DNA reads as TGTGCCAGCAGCGCTCCCACAGGTCAAAAACTGTTTTTT.

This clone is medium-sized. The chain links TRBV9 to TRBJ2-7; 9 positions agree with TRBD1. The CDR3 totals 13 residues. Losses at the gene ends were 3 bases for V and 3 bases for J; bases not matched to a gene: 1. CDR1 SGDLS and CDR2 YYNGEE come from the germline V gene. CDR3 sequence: CASSEGQGYEQYF. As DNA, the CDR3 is TGTGCCAGCAGCGAGGGACAGGGCTACGAGCAGTACTTC.

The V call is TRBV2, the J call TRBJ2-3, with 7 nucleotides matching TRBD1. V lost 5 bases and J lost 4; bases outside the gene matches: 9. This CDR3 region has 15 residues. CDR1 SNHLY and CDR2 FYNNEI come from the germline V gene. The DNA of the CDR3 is TGTGCCAGCAGTAGCCGGGACAGAAAACCAGATACGCAGTATTTT. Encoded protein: CASSSRDRKPDTQYF. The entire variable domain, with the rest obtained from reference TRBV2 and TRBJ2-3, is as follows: EPEVTQTPSHQVTQMGQEVILRCVPISNHLYFYWYRQILGQKVEFLVSFYNNEISEKSEIFDDQFSVERPDGSNFTLKIRSTKLEDSAMYFCASSSRDRKPDTQYFGPGTRLTVL.

The CDR3 protein is CSVEGGTINYGYTF. The CDR3 nucleotides are TGCAGCGTTGAAGGCGGGACCATTAACTATGGCTACACCTTC. V usage is TRBV29-1 and J usage is TRBJ1-2; a possible D gene is TRBD1 (5 bases). V was clipped by 1 base and J by 1 base, with 10 bases between them. Germline V gene data show CDR1 as SQVTM and CDR2 as ANQGSEA. There are 14 residues in the CDR3.

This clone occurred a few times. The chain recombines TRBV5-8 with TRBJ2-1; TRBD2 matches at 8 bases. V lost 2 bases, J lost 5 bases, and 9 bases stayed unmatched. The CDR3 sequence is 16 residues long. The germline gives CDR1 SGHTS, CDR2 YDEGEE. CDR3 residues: CASSFYPGGQHNEQFF. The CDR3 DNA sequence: TGTGCCAGCAGCTTTTATCCGGGAGGGCAGCACAATGAGCAGTTCTTC.

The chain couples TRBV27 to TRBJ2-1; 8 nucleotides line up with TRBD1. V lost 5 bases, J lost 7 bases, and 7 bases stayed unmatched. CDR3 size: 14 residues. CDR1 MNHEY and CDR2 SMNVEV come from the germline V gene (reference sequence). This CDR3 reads CASSPWTGINEQFF. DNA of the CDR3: TGTGCCAGCAGTCCCTGGACAGGGATAAATGAGCAGTTCTTC.

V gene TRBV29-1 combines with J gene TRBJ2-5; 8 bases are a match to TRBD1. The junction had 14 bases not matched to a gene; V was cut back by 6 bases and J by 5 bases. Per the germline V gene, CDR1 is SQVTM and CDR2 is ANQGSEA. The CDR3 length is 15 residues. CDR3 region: CSVADRGPTLETQYF. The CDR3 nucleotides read TGCAGCGTGGCCGACAGGGGTCCAACTTTGGAGACCCAGTACTTC. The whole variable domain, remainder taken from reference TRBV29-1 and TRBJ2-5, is SAVISQKPSRDICQRGTSLTIQCQVDSQVTMMFWYRQQPGQSLTLIATANQGSEATYESGFVIDKFPISRPNLTFSTLTVSNMSPEDSSIYLCSVADRGPTLETQYFGPGTRLLVL.

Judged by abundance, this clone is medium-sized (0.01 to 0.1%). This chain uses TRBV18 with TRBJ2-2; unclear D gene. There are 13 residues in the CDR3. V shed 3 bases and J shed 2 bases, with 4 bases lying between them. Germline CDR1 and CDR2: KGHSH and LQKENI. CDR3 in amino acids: CASSPPNTGELFF. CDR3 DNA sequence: TGTGCCAGCTCACCGCCAAACACCGGGGAGCTGTTTTTT.

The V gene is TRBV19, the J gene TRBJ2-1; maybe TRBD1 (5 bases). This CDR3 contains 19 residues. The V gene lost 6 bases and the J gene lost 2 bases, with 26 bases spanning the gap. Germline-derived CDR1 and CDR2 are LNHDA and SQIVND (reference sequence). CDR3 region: CASSRLLWVGANTYNEQFF. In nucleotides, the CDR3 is TGTGCCAGTAGCCGCCTCTTGTGGGTAGGGGCAAACACCTACAATGAGCAGTTCTTC.